One sample yielded the 27 T cell receptor beta chains listed below, sequenced in a study of lymphopenia after photon versus proton radiotherapy. TCRdb's copy holds only in-frame clones and misses some; the assay was immunoSEQ multiplex PCR. The repertoire has more than 50,000 clones, more than 70% of them found once; the top ten carry less than 35%. The material sequenced was peripheral blood, taken from a patient treated with photon-based radiotherapy. All receptors derive from a man aged 50 or older with gastric cancer.

This chain connects TRBV7-9 to TRBJ1-4; the match to TRBD1 covers 7 bases. Unmatched junction bases numbered 8, after V lost 5 bases and J lost 8 bases. CDR3 size: 14 residues. In germline, CDR1 is SEHNR, CDR2 FQNEAQ (reference sequence). The CDR3 sequence: CASSQGGFGEKLFF. CDR3 nucleotide sequence: TGTGCCAGCAGCCAGGGGGGGTTTGGCGAAAAACTGTTTTTT.

V and J are TRBV5-1 and TRBJ2-2; D unclear. The CDR3 totals 12 residues. V lost 4 bases and J lost 5, with 6 bases in between. CDR1 and CDR2 (germline): SGHRS, YFSETQ. The CDR3 DNA sequence: TGCGCCAGCAGCAAGGAGACCGGGGAGCTGTTTTTT. Its translation: CASSKETGELFF.

The chain joins TRBV30 to TRBJ1-1; 7 positions match TRBD1. The CDR3 extends over 13 amino acids. After removal of 3 bases from V and 9 bases from J, the junction contained 10 bases not matched to a gene. Per germline, CDR1 GTSNPN and CDR2 SVGIG (reference sequence). CDR3 residues: CAWRGRQGVQAFF. The DNA for the CDR3 is TGTGCCTGGAGGGGTAGACAGGGAGTGCAAGCTTTCTTT.

The V gene is TRBV5-5, the J gene TRBJ2-2; 9 bases line up with TRBD2. Germline loops: CDR1 SGHKS, CDR2 YYEKEE (reference sequence). The ends lost 5 bases at V and 4 bases at J; junction bases unmatched: 6. CDR3 length: 15 residues. The CDR3 coding sequence is TGTGCCAGCAGAGAGCGGGAGGTCGGCACCGGGGAGCTGTTTTTT. Protein product: CASREREVGTGELFF. The full variable domain, completed using reference TRBV5-5 and TRBJ2-2, is DAGVTQSPTHLIKTRGQQVTLRCSPISGHKSVSWYQQVLGQGPQFIFQYYEKEERGRGNFPDRFSARQFPNYSSELNVNALLLGDSALYLCASREREVGTGELFFGEGSRLTVL.

The V call is TRBV5-5, the J call TRBJ2-1; 8 bases are a match to TRBD1. The CDR3 loop spans 15 amino acids. With 0 bases clipped from V and 5 bases from J, the junction kept 4 bases outside the gene matches. CDR1 is SGHKS, CDR2 YYEKEE, per germline (reference sequence). In nucleotides, the CDR3 is TGTGCCAGCAGCTTGGTTCCACAGGGGGACAATGAGCAGTTCTTC. Amino acid sequence: CASSLVPQGDNEQFF.

This sequence joins TRBV19 and TRBJ2-7, with D perhaps assigned TRBD1 or TRBD2 (7 bases each). Germline V gene lookup returns CDR1 LNHDA and CDR2 SQIVND (reference sequence). The length of the CDR3 is 16 residues. Deletions cut 1 base from V and 0 bases from J, with 13 bases between. Here the CDR3 reads CASSIGTGGSSYEQYF. The CDR3 DNA is TGTGCCAGTAGTATAGGGACAGGCGGGAGCTCCTACGAGCAGTACTTC.

The rearrangement joins TRBV11-2 to TRBJ1-2; 8 bases fit TRBD1. The CDR3 length is 15 residues. V trimming: 1 base; J trimming: 3 bases; junction bases outside the gene matches: 4. CDR1 and CDR2 (germline): SGHAT, FQNNGV. The CDR3 DNA reads as TGTGCCAGCAGCTTAGTCAGGGGGCGCGACTATGGCTACACCTTC. This sequence encodes CASSLVRGRDYGYTF.

As for this clone: Different DNA sequences within this sample yield the same CDR3. V usage is TRBV2 and J usage is TRBJ2-3, with D uncertain. Germline loops: CDR1 SNHLY, CDR2 FYNNEI. CDR3 size: 13 residues. Trimming left V 8 bases short and J 0 bases short, with 9 bases between. The CDR3 region is CASGTFSTDTQYF. The DNA of the CDR3 is TGTGCCAGCGGAACATTTAGCACAGATACGCAGTATTTT.

The chain joins TRBV27 to TRBJ2-2; D remains ambiguous. CDR3 size: 13 residues. CDR1 is MNHEY and CDR2 is SMNVEV in the germline V gene (reference sequence). V lost 6 bases and J 9 bases, leaving 14 bases between the germline ends. DNA of the CDR3: TGTGCCAGCAGAAAGAGCGTCGACCGGGAGCTGTTTTTT. Translating gives CASRKSVDRELFF.

The rearrangement joins TRBV4-1 to TRBJ2-7; 11 bases line up with TRBD1. Germline V gene data show CDR1 as MGHRA and CDR2 as YSYEKL. V shed 4 bases, J shed 5 bases, and the junction held 10 bases outside the gene matches. This CDR3 spans 16 amino acids. The CDR3 protein is CASSPFRTGGKNEQYF. In DNA form, the CDR3 reads TGCGCCAGCAGCCCCTTCCGGACAGGGGGCAAGAACGAGCAGTACTTC.

This chain links TRBV5-1 with TRBJ2-3; D is possibly TRBD2 (6 bases). The CDR3 is 14 residues long. Between the trimmed V and J ends, which lost 1 base and 2 bases, there was a span of 8 bases. Per germline, CDR1 SGHRS and CDR2 YFSETQ. The CDR3 DNA is TGCGCCAGCAGCTTGCAGGACTACACAGATACGCAGTATTTT. As protein: CASSLQDYTDTQYF.

The rearrangement joins TRBV30 to TRBJ2-1; perhaps TRBD1 as D (6 bases). CDR3 length: 12 amino acids. Per the germline V gene, CDR1 is GTSNPN and CDR2 is SVGIG (reference sequence). The V and J ends lost 0 bases and 7 bases respectively, with 7 bases between them. The DNA for the CDR3 is TGTGCCTGGAGTGTACAGGGAAATGAGCAGTTCTTC. Protein: CAWSVQGNEQFF.

The rearrangement uses TRBV28 and TRBJ1-1, with D possibly TRBD1 on 6 matching bases. The length of the CDR3 is 14 residues. CDR1 and CDR2 from the germline V gene are MDHEN and SYDVKM. V gave up 3 bases and J gave up 5 bases, with 13 bases separating them. CDR3 in DNA: TGTGCCAGCAGTTTCGAAGGGGGGAGAACTGAAGCTTTCTTT. It specifies CASSFEGGRTEAFF. Full variable domain (remainder filled in from reference TRBV28 and TRBJ1-1): DVKVTQSSRYLVKRTGEKVFLECVQDMDHENMFWYRQDPGLGLRLIYFSYDVKMKEKGDIPEGYSVSREKKERFSLILESASTNQTSMYLCASSFEGGRTEAFFGQGTRLTVV.

V and J are TRBV7-6 and TRBJ2-5; D unresolved. The CDR3 extends over 15 amino acids. Germline V gene sequence: CDR1 SGHVS, CDR2 FNYEAQ. V dropped 1 base and J dropped 2 bases, with 11 bases sitting between them. CDR3 DNA: TGTGCCAGCAGCTTAGGGGCTCGTGGGCAAGAGACCCAGTACTTC. Translated, it gives CASSLGARGQETQYF.

V is TRBV28 and J is TRBJ2-7; 8 nucleotides agree with TRBD1. This CDR3 has 15 residues. CDR1 and CDR2 from the germline V gene are MDHEN and SYDVKM. V lost 1 base to trimming and J lost 6 bases; unmatched junction nucleotides: 8. CDR3 bases: TGTGCCAGCAGTTTATCGGCAGGGGGCATAAGCGAGCAGTACTTC. Translated, it gives CASSLSAGGISEQYF. The full variable domain, completed using reference TRBV28 and TRBJ2-7, is DVKVTQSSRYLVKRTGEKVFLECVQDMDHENMFWYRQDPGLGLRLIYFSYDVKMKEKGDIPEGYSVSREKKERFSLILESASTNQTSMYLCASSLSAGGISEQYFGPGTRLTVT.

The CDR3 here is CASSLERANYGYTF. In nucleotides, the CDR3 is TGTGCCAGCAGCTTGGAGCGAGCGAACTATGGCTACACCTTC. This chain connects TRBV5-4 to TRBJ1-2, with D unclear. CDR1 and CDR2 from the germline V gene are SGHNT and YYREEE (reference sequence). V was pared by 0 bases and J by 2 bases, with 8 bases between. The CDR3 sequence is 14 residues long.

The chain uses TRBV7-9 and TRBJ2-2, with no clear D. The CDR3 loop spans 15 amino acids. The V gene lost 2 bases and the J gene lost 2 bases, with 9 bases spanning the gap. The germline CDR1 and CDR2 sequences are SEHNR and FQNEAQ (reference sequence). As DNA, the CDR3 is TGTGCCAGCAGCTTAAACGGACCAAACACCGGGGAGCTGTTTTTT. Translating gives CASSLNGPNTGELFF.

This sequence joins TRBV28 and TRBJ2-1; TRBD1 is a possible D gene (6 bases). The germline CDR1 and CDR2 sequences are MDHEN and SYDVKM. This CDR3 spans 15 amino acids. Trimming took 7 bases from V and 3 from J, leaving 16 bases between them. The chain's CDR3 is CASTPGGAVYNEQFF. As DNA, the CDR3 is TGTGCCAGCACCCCTGGGGGCGCGGTCTACAATGAGCAGTTCTTC. The full variable domain, rest sourced from reference TRBV28 and TRBJ2-1, is DVKVTQSSRYLVKRTGEKVFLECVQDMDHENMFWYRQDPGLGLRLIYFSYDVKMKEKGDIPEGYSVSREKKERFSLILESASTNQTSMYLCASTPGGAVYNEQFFGPGTRLTVL.

This sequence joins TRBV5-4 and TRBJ1-1; D is possibly TRBD1 (6 bases). Looked up from germline, CDR1 is SGHNT and CDR2 is YYREEE (reference sequence). V was shortened by 2 bases and J by 1 base, with 6 bases between the two germline ends. The CDR3 has 13 amino acids. DNA for the CDR3: TGTGCCAGCAGCTTACAGGGGAACACTGAAGCTTTCTTT. This encodes CASSLQGNTEAFF. The entire variable domain, with the rest obtained from reference TRBV5-4 and TRBJ1-1, is as follows: ETGVTQSPTHLIKTRGQQVTLRCSSQSGHNTVSWYQQALGQGPQFIFQYYREEENGRGNFPPRFSGLQFPNYSSELNVNALELDDSALYLCASSLQGNTEAFFGQGTRLTVV.

The V call is TRBV11-2, the J call TRBJ1-1, with 7 bases fitting TRBD1. The length of the CDR3 is 15 residues. V shed 5 bases and J 5 bases; nucleotides not matched to a gene: 11. Looked up from germline, CDR1 is SGHAT and CDR2 is FQNNGV. CDR3 protein: CASSQTGTVKTEAFF. Written as DNA, the CDR3 is TGTGCCAGCAGCCAAACCGGGACAGTAAAAACTGAAGCTTTCTTT. Using reference TRBV11-2 and TRBJ1-1 for the parts outside the CDR3, the full variable domain is EAGVAQSPRYKIIEKRQSVAFWCNPISGHATLYWYQQILGQGPKLLIQFQNNGVVDDSQLPKDRFSAERLKGVDSTLKIQPAKLEDSAVYLCASSQTGTVKTEAFFGQGTRLTVV.

The chain links TRBV29-1 to TRBJ1-1, with a possible D match to TRBD1 (5 bases). In germline, CDR1 is SQVTM, CDR2 ANQGSEA. The CDR3 loop spans 14 amino acids. Trimming cost V 7 bases and J 3 bases, with 18 bases left between them. CDR3 nucleotides: TGCAGCGCCATCATCAAATCGGGGGACACTGAAGCTTTCTTT. It specifies CSAIIKSGDTEAFF.

The chain carries TRBV29-1 and TRBJ2-1; TRBD2 matches 7 bases. The trim removed 2 bases at V and 5 bases at J, leaving 12 bases unmatched. Germline loops: CDR1 SQVTM, CDR2 ANQGSEA. The CDR3 is made up of 16 amino acids. The CDR3 here is CSVERPWEGLDNEQFF. The CDR3 nucleotides are TGCAGCGTTGAACGTCCGTGGGAGGGCCTGGACAATGAGCAGTTCTTC.

CDR3 bases: TGTGCCAGCAGCGCGGCGGGGCCAGGGGGGCAAAAACTGTTTTTT. This codes for CASSAAGPGGQKLFF. The V and J genes are TRBV9 and TRBJ1-4; 7 nucleotides line up with TRBD1. Germline CDR1 and CDR2: SGDLS and YYNGEE. The length of the CDR3 is 15 residues. V trimming: 3 bases; J trimming: 9 bases; junction bases outside the gene matches: 11.

This chain links TRBV4-3 with TRBJ2-3; D is perhaps TRBD2 (5 bases). Germline CDR1 LGHNA, CDR2 YSLEER. V was pared by 4 bases and J by 2 bases, with 13 bases between. This CDR3 spans 15 amino acids. CDR3 region: CASSPQAGPTDTQYF. In DNA form, the CDR3 reads TGCGCCAGCAGCCCTCAGGCGGGCCCCACAGATACGCAGTATTTT.

The V and J genes are TRBV7-9 and TRBJ2-2; D not certain. Germline values: CDR1 SEHNR, CDR2 FQNEAQ (reference sequence). This CDR3 has 13 residues. With 7 bases removed from V and 0 bases from J, the gap between germline ends came to 6 bases. CDR3 coding DNA: TGTGCCAGCACCCTGACGAACACCGGGGAGCTGTTTTTT. Amino acids: CASTLTNTGELFF.

The chain recombines TRBV7-2 with TRBJ2-7; D remains ambiguous. Trimming cost V 2 bases and J 0 bases, with 8 bases left between them. Germline V gene lookup returns CDR1 SGHTA and CDR2 FQGNSA. The CDR3 sequence is 14 residues long. The CDR3 protein is CASSLIPFSYEQYF. CDR3 nucleotides: TGTGCCAGCAGCTTAATCCCTTTCTCCTACGAGCAGTACTTC.

This clone appeared many times. The chain links TRBV7-9 to TRBJ2-7, with D possibly being TRBD2 (5 bases). V was pared by 5 bases and J by 4 bases, with 9 bases between. The CDR3 contains 12 residues. Germline V gene data show CDR1 as SEHNR and CDR2 as FQNEAQ (reference sequence). The CDR3 DNA follows: TGTGCCAGCAGCCCGAGGGCTTACGAGCAGTACTTC. Translation: CASSPRAYEQYF.